The 20 T cell receptor beta chains below come from one sample, sequenced in a study of glioma-infiltrating T cells. Amplification of TCR alpha and beta CDR3 regions from RNA used iRepertoire nested multiplex PCR. TCRdb reprocessed the multiplex PCR reads via MiXCR and lists one record per CDR3 protein. The table shows 160,000 or so distinct CDR3 sequences, with about 47% occurring only once. Sequencing used glioma tissue, nonneoplastic brain tissue, or PBMCs (not recorded which). These receptors originate from a human donor with low-grade glioma or glioblastoma, undergoing nonglioma brain surgery, or in good health (not recorded which).

On this clonotype: A clone one base away is much larger, so this may be a read error. The chain joins TRBV28 to TRBJ1-4, with D tentatively TRBD1 (6 bases). The germline CDR1 and CDR2 sequences are MDHEN and SYDVKM. Trimming pared 6 bases from V and 7 bases from J, leaving 21 bases between. The CDR3 has 16 amino acids. CDR3: CASRPSDRSWGEKLFF. The CDR3 DNA follows: TGTGCCAGCAGACCCAGTGACAGGTCGTGGGGTGAAAAACTGTTTTTT.

The table lists this clonotype with a few counts. The chain couples TRBV5-1 to TRBJ2-2, with D possibly TRBD2 on 5 matching bases. The CDR3 is made up of 12 amino acids. The germline CDR1 and CDR2 sequences are SGHRS and YFSETQ. V was pared by 4 bases and J by 13 bases, with 14 bases between. The CDR3 nucleotides read TGCGCCAGCAGCCCAGACGGGAAAGGGCTGTTTTTT. Protein sequence: CASSPDGKGLFF.

With regard to this clonotype: A read error may be the cause here, since a much bigger clone is one base away. CDR3 bases: TGTGCCAGCAGTGACGACAGGGTTGAGCTTAGCACTGAAGCTTTCTTT. Translation gives CASSDDRVELSTEAFF. The rearrangement joins TRBV6-1 to TRBJ1-1, with 7 bases identical to TRBD1. The germline gives CDR1 MNHNS, CDR2 SASEGT. This CDR3 comprises 16 residues. Trimming at V came to 3 bases and at J to 4 bases, leaving 11 bases not matched to a gene.

As regards this clonotype: A single base separates this from a much larger clone, so it may be a read error. The chain is built from TRBV15 and TRBJ2-5; D is unresolved. V was shortened by 0 bases and J by 2 bases, with 10 bases between the two germline ends. This CDR3 is built from 15 residues. Germline assignment: CDR1 LNHNV and CDR2 YYDKDF (reference sequence). This CDR3 is CATSREGREQETQYF. CDR3 nucleotides: TGTGCCACCAGCAGAGAAGGAAGAGAACAAGAGACCCAGTACTTC.

This clonotype was seen many times. The chain couples TRBV24-1 to TRBJ2-3; TRBD1 aligns across 7 bases. The V gene end was trimmed by 7 bases and the J gene end by 1 base; junction bases not matched to a gene: 4. The germline V gene encodes CDR1 KGHDR and CDR2 SFDVKD. The CDR3 runs 14 residues. DNA for the CDR3: TGTGCCACCAGGGACGACAGGGGCACAGATACGCAGTATTTT. This codes for CATRDDRGTDTQYF.

The V gene is TRBV4-2, the J gene TRBJ2-7, with TRBD2 matching 10 bases. Per germline, CDR1 LGHNA and CDR2 YNFKEQ. The CDR3 length is 16 residues. The V segment lost 2 bases and the J segment 7 bases; nucleotides outside the gene matches: 11. The CDR3 nucleotides read TGTGCCAGCAGCCAACCTAGCGGGAGTGGCTGCTATGAGCAGTACTTC. Protein product: CASSQPSGSGCYEQYF.

About this clonotype itself: This may arise from a read error, as a much more abundant clone is one base away. The chain is built from TRBV19 and TRBJ2-1; D is unclear. CDR1 is LNHDA and CDR2 is SQIVND in the germline V gene (reference sequence). The CDR3 sequence is 15 residues long. Here the CDR3 reads CASSVVIGSFNEQFF. As DNA, the CDR3 is TGTGCCAGTAGTGTCGTGATAGGGTCCTTCAATGAGCAGTTCTTC.

The genes are TRBV19 and TRBJ2-1; TRBD2 matches at 7 bases. The V gene end was trimmed by 5 bases and the J gene end by 7 bases; junction bases not matched to a gene: 14. The length of the CDR3 is 16 residues. The V gene's germline CDR1 is LNHDA and CDR2 SQIVND (reference sequence). DNA for the CDR3: TGTGCCAGTAGTGCGTATAGCGGACTAGTATTTAATGAGCAGTTCTTC. Protein sequence: CASSAYSGLVFNEQFF. The variable domain in full, completed from reference TRBV19 and TRBJ2-1, reads DGGITQSPKYLFRKEGQNVTLSCEQNLNHDAMYWYRQDPGQGLRLIYYSQIVNDFQKGDIAEGYSVSREKKESFPLTVTSAQKNPTAFYLCASSAYSGLVFNEQFFGPGTRLTVL.

Points on this clonotype: This sequence may be a read error, since a much larger clone differs from it by one base. The rearrangement uses TRBV28 and TRBJ2-3; D gene ambiguous. V shed 1 base and J shed 4 bases, with 18 bases lying between them. This CDR3 comprises 17 residues. Germline V lookup: CDR1 MDHEN, CDR2 SYDVKM. The CDR3 DNA reads TGTGCCAGCAGTTTATTACCCCAGGTCCCAATCTCAGATACGCAGTATTTT. It encodes CASSLLPQVPISDTQYF.

This clonotype was recorded a few times. CDR3 in DNA: TGTGCCAGCTCACCACCTAGCGTCACCTACGAGCAGTACTTC. It specifies CASSPPSVTYEQYF. The chain has TRBV18 and TRBJ2-7, with D maybe TRBD2 (5 bases). There are 14 residues in the CDR3. Germline assignment: CDR1 KGHSH and CDR2 LQKENI. V was clipped by 0 bases and J by 2 bases, with 8 bases between them.

The rearrangement uses TRBV6-5 and TRBJ2-7, with TRBD1 matching over 7 bases. Losses at the gene ends were 0 bases for V and 6 bases for J; bases not matched to a gene: 14. The CDR3 is 17 amino acids. CDR1 and CDR2 from the germline V gene are MNHEY and SVGAGI. The CDR3 is CASSYSTGSRLLGEQYF. In nucleotides, the CDR3 is TGTGCCAGCAGTTACTCGACAGGGTCAAGGTTGTTGGGCGAGCAGTACTTC.

This clonotype was counted a single time. Possible read error: a much larger clone is one base away. The V gene is TRBV20-1, the J gene TRBJ2-1; TRBD2 matches 7 bases. Germline V gene lookup returns CDR1 DFQATT and CDR2 SNEGSKA (reference sequence). CDR3 size: 15 residues. V was clipped by 3 bases and J by 8 bases; unmatched bases: 13. CDR3 in DNA: TGCAGTGCTAGTTGGCCGGATAGCGGGTCCCATGAGCAGTTCTTC. Amino acid sequence: CSASWPDSGSHEQFF.

In regard to this clonotype: A read error may be the cause here, since a much bigger clone is one base away. The CDR3 is CASSEFRLEKYF. The CDR3 DNA is TGCGCCAGCAGTGAGTTCCGCCTCGAGAAGTACTTC. This sequence joins TRBV10-2 and TRBJ2-7; D gene unclear. Germline V gives CDR1 WSHSY, CDR2 SAAADI. CDR3 length equals 12 residues.

In regard to this clonotype: It may be a read error: a sequence one base away is much more abundant. The chain combines TRBV12-3 or TRBV12-4 with TRBJ1-1; no clear D gene. The CDR3 totals 14 residues. V was pared by 9 bases and J by 5 bases, with 19 bases between. CDR3 region: CARRQGPFTTEAFF. CDR3 DNA sequence: TGTGCCAGGAGACAAGGACCGTTTACTACTGAAGCTTTCTTT.

The table lists this clonotype with many counts. The V gene is TRBV28, the J gene TRBJ1-1, with D possibly TRBD1 on 5 matching bases. The CDR3 loop spans 14 amino acids. V gave up 4 bases and J gave up 9 bases, with 18 bases separating them. Germline CDR1 and CDR2: MDHEN and SYDVKM. CDR3 sequence reads: CASSSRDPTWKAFF. CDR3 sequence (DNA): TGTGCCAGCAGTTCCCGGGACCCCACCTGGAAAGCTTTCTTT.

This clonotype occurred a few times. The rearrangement uses TRBV7-2 and TRBJ1-5; D ambiguous. This CDR3 contains 15 residues. The germline gives CDR1 SGHTA, CDR2 FQGNSA. V lost 1 base and J 5 bases, leaving 12 bases between the germline ends. Here the CDR3 DNA reads TGTGCCAGCAGCTTAGGTCTCGGAGCCCATCAGCCCCAGCATTTT. Protein sequence: CASSLGLGAHQPQHF.

This clonotype appeared many times. The V call is TRBV12-3 or TRBV12-4, the J call TRBJ2-1; D ambiguous. V dropped 1 base and J dropped 8 bases, with 12 bases sitting between them. The CDR3 consists of 14 residues. Written as DNA, the CDR3 is TGTGCCAGCAGTTTAGTTAGGACCGCGTATGAGCAGTTCTTC. Translated: CASSLVRTAYEQFF.

This clonotype was recorded a few times. The chain couples TRBV29-1 to TRBJ1-1; no firm D call. CDR3 length equals 14 residues. V was trimmed by 2 bases and J by 0 bases, leaving 10 bases between them. Germline V CDR1 and CDR2: SQVTM, ANQGSEA. The CDR3 sequence is CSVEYETMNTEAFF. The CDR3 DNA reads as TGCAGCGTTGAATACGAGACCATGAACACTGAAGCTTTCTTT.

This clonotype was counted only a few times. The chain employs TRBV30 and TRBJ1-2, with no clear D. CDR1 and CDR2 from the germline V gene are GTSNPN and SVGIG (reference sequence). This CDR3 region has 15 residues. V dropped 2 bases and J dropped 2 bases, with 15 bases sitting between them. The CDR3: CAWSPPNNVNYGYTF. CDR3 DNA: TGTGCCTGGAGTCCACCCAATAACGTCAACTATGGCTACACCTTC.

This clonotype was counted at least ten times. The genes are TRBV3-1 and TRBJ2-3; possible D gene TRBD1, 6 bases. CDR1 and CDR2 (germline): LGHDT, YNNKEL (reference sequence). Trimming pared 2 bases from V and 4 bases from J, leaving 7 bases between. There are 13 residues in the CDR3. The CDR3 is CASSQQGSDTQYF. The CDR3 DNA is TGTGCCAGCAGCCAACAGGGGTCAGATACGCAGTATTTT.